The clone carrying this TCR beta chain has at least ten counts. Antigen: not known. These data are taken from a study of T cells after yellow fever vaccination. Whole-study results and caveats: Post-booster repertoires contained most primary-vaccination clones again (about 96% CD4, 88% CD8).

CDR1 is MNHEY, CDR2 SVGEGT, per germline. CDR3 length: 13 residues. The V end lost 0 bases, the J end lost 3 bases, and 0 bases lay between the germline ends. TCRdb ran MiXCR on the 5' RACE reads and lists one entry per CDR3 protein. The table lists some 350,000 distinct CDR3 sequences, 6% to 8% of them singletons. The TCR sequence derives from a man aged 25-45 years who received the YFV17D yellow fever vaccine. This chain connects TRBV6-2 or TRBV6-3 to TRBJ2-6; D remains unclear. The source material was PBMCs, sampled 5 days after the yellow fever booster vaccination. The DNA of the CDR3 is TGTGCCAGCAGTTACTCTGGGGCCAACGTCCTGACTTTC. This translates into CASSYSGANVLTF.